The clone carrying this T cell receptor (beta chain) showed up just a few times. Its antigen is unidentified. This entry belongs to a study of molecular identifiers for immune sequencing clone quantification. Study results and caveats: With a barcode shared among identical TCR molecules, highly expanded clone sizes could be underestimated.

Sorting defined naive CD8 T cells as CD8+CD4-CCR7+CD45RA+. TCRdb re-analysed the PCR reads in MiXCR, keeping a single row per CDR3 protein. Of about 330,000 distinct CDR3 sequences listed, roughly 24% are singletons. The CDR3 is made up of 18 amino acids. The J segment lost 3 bases and the V segment lost 1 base, leaving 14 bases of the junction unmatched. Germline loops: CDR1 DFQATT, CDR2 SNEGSKA (reference sequence). The chain combines TRBV20-1 with TRBJ2-3; TRBD2 agrees at 9 bases. This sequence was found in a human donor in good health. Some libraries in this study had Jurkat cell RNA spiked in. The sample was naive CD8+ T cells from blood, with Jurkat cell RNA spiked in. The subset here: FACS-sorted CD8+CD4-CCR7+CD45RA+ naive T cells. The chain's CDR3 is CSARGLAGPAEGTDTQYF. The CDR3 nucleotides are TGCAGTGCTAGAGGTCTAGCGGGGCCCGCAGAGGGGACAGATACGCAGTATTTT.